A selection of T cell receptor beta chains follows, all from one sample in a study of T cell responses to AZD1222 COVID-19 vaccine. Using immunoSEQ multiplex PCR, the repertoire was profiled, and TCRdb retains in-frame clones only, with some absent. The sample holds about 55,000 clones, about 85% seen once. The specimen was peripheral blood, collected on day 0 of AZD1222 vaccination. The receptors here all came from an adult in good health. Both conserved end residues are part of each CDR3. The D gene is left open where the match is weak. Clone size is stated in some rows and not others, as once, few, many or a class when expanded.

clone_size: -; j_call: TRBJ1-5; d_call: TRBD1; v_call: TRBV2; cdr3_aa: CASSGGGAGNQPQHF; cdr3_nt: TGTGCCAGCAGTGGAGGGGGCGCAGGCAATCAGCCCCAGCATTTT
clone_size: -; j_call: TRBJ1-1; d_call: TRBD1; v_call: TRBV19; cdr3_aa: CASSPGGVDTEAFF; cdr3_nt: TGTGCCAGTAGTCCAGGGGGGGTGGACACTGAAGCTTTCTTT
clone_size: -; j_call: TRBJ1-6; d_call: -; v_call: TRBV28; cdr3_aa: CASRRVKSPLHF; cdr3_nt: TGTGCCAGCAGAAGGGTGAAGTCACCCCTCCACTTT
clone_size: -; j_call: TRBJ1-1; d_call: TRBD1; v_call: TRBV5-5; cdr3_aa: CASSLGQGGTEAFF; cdr3_nt: TGTGCCAGCAGCTTAGGACAGGGTGGTACTGAAGCTTTCTTT
clone_size: -; j_call: TRBJ2-1; d_call: -; v_call: TRBV5-4; cdr3_aa: CASSLDRSSYNEQFF; cdr3_nt: TGTGCCAGCAGCTTAGACAGGAGCTCCTACAATGAGCAGTTCTTC
clone_size: -; j_call: TRBJ2-7; d_call: -; v_call: TRBV6-5; cdr3_aa: CASSVGGAYEQYF; cdr3_nt: TGTGCCAGCAGCGTCGGCGGGGCCTACGAGCAGTACTTC
clone_size: -; j_call: TRBJ2-5; d_call: -; v_call: TRBV18; cdr3_aa: CASSPPAGQETQYF; cdr3_nt: TGTGCCAGCTCACCACCCGCAGGGCAAGAGACCCAGTACTTC
clone_size: -; j_call: TRBJ1-3; d_call: -; v_call: TRBV7-9; cdr3_aa: CASSFDSGNTIYF; cdr3_nt: TGTGCCAGCAGCTTTGACAGTGGAAACACCATATATTTT
clone_size: -; j_call: TRBJ1-1; d_call: TRBD1; v_call: TRBV6-2/TRBV6-3; cdr3_aa: CASSYDRGGTTEAFF; cdr3_nt: TGTGCCAGCAGTTACGACAGGGGGGGAACGACTGAAGCTTTCTTT
clone_size: -; j_call: TRBJ1-1; d_call: -; v_call: TRBV18; cdr3_aa: CASSPPTVDGAFF; cdr3_nt: TGTGCCAGCTCACCACCTACTGTCGACGGAGCTTTCTTT
clone_size: -; j_call: TRBJ2-7; d_call: -; v_call: TRBV9; cdr3_aa: CASSVDSDELEQYF; cdr3_nt: TGTGCCAGCAGCGTGGACAGTGACGAACTCGAGCAGTACTTC
clone_size: once; j_call: TRBJ1-4; d_call: -; v_call: TRBV5-6; cdr3_aa: CASSVLQGHNEKLFF; cdr3_nt: TGTGCCAGCAGCGTCTTACAGGGCCATAATGAAAAACTGTTTTTT
clone_size: -; j_call: TRBJ1-3; d_call: -; v_call: TRBV5-1; cdr3_aa: CASSTDSVFYGNTIYF; cdr3_nt: TGCGCCAGCAGCACGGACAGCGTGTTTTACGGAAACACCATATATTTT
clone_size: -; j_call: TRBJ1-5; d_call: -; v_call: TRBV21-1; cdr3_aa: CASSKGAGQGNQPQHF; cdr3_nt: TGTGCCAGCAGCAAGGGGGCGGGACAGGGCAATCAGCCCCAGCATTTT
clone_size: -; j_call: TRBJ1-3; d_call: TRBD1; v_call: TRBV9; cdr3_aa: CASSARDRATGNTIYF; cdr3_nt: TGTGCCAGCAGCGCGCGGGACAGGGCGACTGGAAACACCATATATTTT
clone_size: -; j_call: TRBJ2-7; d_call: TRBD1; v_call: TRBV10-2; cdr3_aa: CASSTGGVPYEQYF; cdr3_nt: TGCGCCAGCAGTACAGGGGGCGTACCCTACGAGCAGTACTTC
clone_size: -; j_call: TRBJ2-2; d_call: -; v_call: TRBV12-3/TRBV12-4; cdr3_aa: CASSLWETGELFF; cdr3_nt: TGTGCCAGCAGTTTATGGGAAACCGGGGAGCTGTTTTTT
clone_size: -; j_call: TRBJ1-5; d_call: -; v_call: TRBV4-1; cdr3_aa: CASSQDVGGSGQPQHF; cdr3_nt: TGCGCCAGCAGCCAAGATGTCGGGGGCTCGGGTCAGCCCCAGCATTTT
clone_size: -; j_call: TRBJ1-1; d_call: -; v_call: TRBV4-1; cdr3_aa: CASSQGITPSMNTEAFF; cdr3_nt: TGCGCCAGCAGCCAAGGAATAACTCCCAGTATGAACACTGAAGCTTTCTTT
clone_size: few; j_call: TRBJ1-6; d_call: -; v_call: TRBV28; cdr3_aa: CASSYRLRKDNSPLHF; cdr3_nt: TGTGCCAGCAGTTACCGGTTGCGGAAAGATAATTCACCCCTCCACTTT
clone_size: -; j_call: TRBJ1-1; d_call: TRBD1; v_call: TRBV6-5; cdr3_aa: CASTYRGQAFF; cdr3_nt: TGTGCCAGCACCTACAGGGGACAAGCTTTCTTT
clone_size: -; j_call: TRBJ2-2; d_call: TRBD1; v_call: TRBV9; cdr3_aa: CASSARAGGSTGELFF; cdr3_nt: TGTGCCAGCAGCGCGAGGGCAGGGGGTTCCACCGGGGAGCTGTTTTTT
clone_size: -; j_call: TRBJ1-2; d_call: -; v_call: TRBV2; cdr3_aa: CASSRGVDGYTF; cdr3_nt: TGTGCCAGCAGTCGTGGGGTGGATGGCTACACCTTC
clone_size: -; j_call: TRBJ1-2; d_call: TRBD1; v_call: TRBV28; cdr3_aa: CASSSRGGHNGYTF; cdr3_nt: TGTGCCAGCAGTTCCAGGGGGGGACATAATGGCTACACCTTC
clone_size: -; j_call: TRBJ2-5; d_call: -; v_call: TRBV6-5; cdr3_aa: CATLTGNQETQYF; cdr3_nt: TGTGCCACCCTTACAGGGAATCAAGAGACCCAGTACTTC
clone_size: -; j_call: TRBJ2-7; d_call: -; v_call: TRBV7-6; cdr3_aa: CASSLAGRDQGEQYF; cdr3_nt: TGTGCCAGCAGCTTAGCGGGTCGGGATCAGGGCGAGCAGTACTTC
clone_size: once; j_call: TRBJ2-7; d_call: -; v_call: TRBV13; cdr3_aa: CASSPGGGYEQYF; cdr3_nt: TGTGCCAGCAGCCCCGGTGGGGGCTACGAGCAGTACTTC
clone_size: -; j_call: TRBJ1-3; d_call: -; v_call: TRBV3-1/TRBV3-2; cdr3_aa: CASRDGTGPIRSGNTIYF; cdr3_nt: TGTGCCAGCAGGGACGGCACAGGCCCTATTAGATCTGGAAACACCATATATTTT
clone_size: -; j_call: TRBJ1-5; d_call: -; v_call: TRBV23-1; cdr3_aa: CASSPRDTNHWPQHF; cdr3_nt: TGCGCCAGCAGCCCCCGGGACACTAATCATTGGCCCCAGCATTTT
clone_size: -; j_call: TRBJ1-2; d_call: -; v_call: TRBV28; cdr3_aa: CASRGYGYTF; cdr3_nt: TGTGCCAGCAGGGGCTATGGCTACACCTTC
clone_size: -; j_call: TRBJ2-4; d_call: -; v_call: TRBV9; cdr3_aa: CASSARDGSIAKNIQYF; cdr3_nt: TGTGCCAGCAGCGCCCGCGACGGGTCAATAGCCAAAAACATTCAGTACTTC